This T cell receptor beta chain was identified in a study of T cell repertoires in ileal Crohn's disease (dated by TCRdb to between 2017 and 2020). For the wider study: At the time of surgery, around a third of patients were active smokers, and the median duration of disease was 7.9 years. Every patient underwent surgery because of a complication, which was stricturing disease in approximately 60% and penetrating disease in around 39%. A Rutgeerts score higher than i0 was the definition used for endoscopic postoperative recurrence. The study was conducted in parallel with a multicentre cohort that was designed to identify predictors of early endoscopic recurrence following ileocolonic resection. The study sequenced about 150 mucosal samples from around 57 patients, taken at several locations on the surgical specimen and at postoperative endoscopy. TCR repertoire analysis was performed in some 60 Crohn's disease patients drawn from a prospective multicentre cohort. Roughly half of the patients were given postoperative therapy, with fewer than 12 receiving thiopurines and around 18 receiving anti-TNF agents. What the study reported, not specific to this receptor: Compared with CD4 T cells, sorted CD8 T cells contained more high-frequency clones, which suggests that the mucosal expansions were mostly CD8. Mucosal CD4 and CD8 T cells were sorted and sequenced only in a subgroup of patients, whose size was not stated. Compared with non-smokers, patients who were active smokers at surgery showed a significantly higher proportion of clonal expansions (approximately 26% vs 20%, p=0.02). Endoscopic recurrence was linked to a higher percentage of high-frequency clones at surgery, and recurrence occurred in every patient whose clonality exceeded 26.8% (18/57).

For commercial TCRB immunosequencing, approximately 480 nanograms of biopsy DNA were submitted for each sample. Adaptive Biotechnology amplified CDR3 regions from genomic DNA with a two-step multiplex PCR that controlled for amplification bias. Primers for every V and J gene segment were used in the first PCR, and barcodes and Illumina adapters were added in the second PCR. An Illumina instrument was used to sequence the CDR3 libraries. From the authors' description of their analysis: Analysis combined the vendor-provided pipelines with custom analysis of raw data in R/Bioconductor under R version 3.3.0. Clonality, which ranges from 0 to 1, was calculated as the inverse of the normalised Shannon entropy across all productive clones. High-frequency clones were defined as the share of the repertoire taken up by the top 100 clones, keeping only clones that passed a 95% confidence test. The Simpson index measured repertoire diversity, and the Morisita-Horn index measured overlap between samples. In TCRdb, the immuneACCESS table is reduced to in-frame sequences with V and J assigned. These tables do not hold every clone; where another copy was compared, an unresolved V gene accounts for under half, and the others remain unexplained. V, J and clone size were drawn from that table, and D and trimming were deduced from the DNA. The sample contains 15,000 to 20,000 clones, under 80% of them found a single time. In total, the top ten clones hold roughly 5% of the sample.

Eligible patients were adults with ileal or ileocolonic Crohn's disease who had an indication for ileocolonic resection. Whole ileal mucosal biopsies were stored frozen at -80°C before DNA extraction. A TRizol-based method was used to extract genomic DNA from the frozen whole biopsies, and the DNA was quantified with a NanoDrop 2000 spectrophotometer. The germline V gene provides CDR1 SGHVS and CDR2 FQNEAQ. The CDR3 measures 15 amino acids from cysteine to phenylalanine. Only the CDR3 region is kept as DNA, spanning 45 bases read in frame from base 1. The junction carries 18 bases between V and J, which are trimmed by 8 bases and 4 bases respectively. As regards this clone: This receptor's antigen is unknown. The input lacks base qualities; no much larger clone sits a single base away.

The source is an adult with Crohn's disease. The sequence joins TRBV7-8 to TRBJ1-5; matching of 6 bases hints at TRBD1 as the D gene. The sample comprised ileal tissue. The bases are TGTGCCAGCCAAGCTTACGGACAGTGGAATCAGCCCCAGCATTTT. This codes for CASQAYGQWNQPQHF.